A single sample is the source of the 7 T cell receptor beta chains below, sequenced in a study of blood T cell repertoires in COVID-19. Data came from immunoSEQ multiplex PCR; TCRdb stores just in-frame clones and leaves some out. In the table there are approximately 380,000 clones, roughly 90% of which are singletons. Sequenced input: PBMCs or T cells enriched from blood (not recorded which). The receptors were sampled from a woman aged 35 to 49 who had been exposed to COVID-19.

The V gene is TRBV7-8, the J gene TRBJ1-1; a weak D match, TRBD1 (6 bases). With 3 bases removed from V and 4 bases from J, the gap between germline ends came to 12 bases. The germline V gene has CDR1 SGHVS and CDR2 FQNEAQ. The CDR3 covers 14 residues. In DNA, the CDR3 is TGTGCCAGCAGCTTGAAACAGGGTGGCACTGAAGCTTTCTTT. It is translated as CASSLKQGGTEAFF.

The chain employs TRBV19 and TRBJ1-1; 11 nucleotides line up with TRBD1. The CDR3 runs to 19 residues. CDR1 is LNHDA, CDR2 SQIVND, per germline (reference sequence). Trimming cost V 1 base and J 0 bases; bases outside gene matches: 10. CDR3 sequence: CASSIAGQGARSVNTEAFF. CDR3 DNA: TGTGCCAGTAGTATAGCCGGACAGGGGGCGCGTTCGGTGAACACTGAAGCTTTCTTT. Variable domain in full (rest from reference TRBV19 and TRBJ1-1): DGGITQSPKYLFRKEGQNVTLSCEQNLNHDAMYWYRQDPGQGLRLIYYSQIVNDFQKGDIAEGYSVSREKKESFPLTVTSAQKNPTAFYLCASSIAGQGARSVNTEAFFGQGTRLTVV.

This clone was counted a single time. As DNA, the CDR3 is TGTGCCAGCAGCTCCGGGGACATTGCCAATGAAAAACTGTTTTTT. Translating gives CASSSGDIANEKLFF. The rearrangement links TRBV7-2 to TRBJ1-4, with D tentatively TRBD1 (6 bases). The CDR3 covers 15 residues. The ends were cut back, 4 bases at V and 5 bases at J, with 14 bases in the middle. Looked up from germline, CDR1 is SGHTA and CDR2 is FQGNSA. Full variable domain (outside the CDR3, taken from reference TRBV7-2 and TRBJ1-4): GAGVSQSPSNKVTEKGKDVELRCDPISGHTALYWYRQSLGQGLEFLIYFQGNSAPDKSGLPSDRFSAERTGGSVSTLTIQRTQQEDSAVYLCASSSGDIANEKLFFGSGTQLSVL.

This chain joins TRBV7-8 and TRBJ2-2; D is unclear. The CDR3 length is 14 residues. CDR1 is SGHVS and CDR2 is FQNEAQ in the germline V gene. V lost 5 bases and J lost 3, with 10 bases in between. The CDR3 spells CASSLTQYTGELFF. The CDR3 DNA reads as TGTGCCAGCAGCCTAACCCAGTACACCGGGGAGCTGTTTTTT.

The V and J genes are TRBV7-2 and TRBJ1-1; 9 bases are shared with TRBD1. Germline V gives CDR1 SGHTA, CDR2 FQGNSA. V was clipped by 5 bases and J by 5 bases; unmatched bases: 6. The length of the CDR3 is 14 residues. The CDR3 spells CASSLRQGGTEAFF. DNA for the CDR3: TGTGCCAGCAGCCTCCGACAGGGGGGAACTGAAGCTTTCTTT. Full variable domain (remainder filled in from reference TRBV7-2 and TRBJ1-1): GAGVSQSPSNKVTEKGKDVELRCDPISGHTALYWYRQSLGQGLEFLIYFQGNSAPDKSGLPSDRFSAERTGGSVSTLTIQRTQQEDSAVYLCASSLRQGGTEAFFGQGTRLTVV.

This chain links TRBV15 with TRBJ1-2; D is ambiguous. CDR1 and CDR2 from the germline V gene are LNHNV and YYDKDF (reference sequence). The CDR3 has 17 residues. The V gene lost 1 base and the J gene lost 0 bases, with 15 bases spanning the gap. CDR3 residues: CATSRGPYVTSNYGYTF. CDR3 bases: TGTGCCACCAGCAGAGGGCCCTACGTGACTTCTAACTATGGCTACACCTTC. The variable domain in full, with the rest retrieved from reference TRBV15 and TRBJ1-2, is DAMVIQNPRYQVTQFGKPVTLSCSQTLNHNVMYWYQQKSSQAPKLLFHYYDKDFNNEADTPDNFQSRRPNTSFCFLDIRSPGLGDTAMYLCATSRGPYVTSNYGYTFGSGTRLTVV.

This clone has a single count. The chain recombines TRBV10-1 with TRBJ1-2; 7 bases align to TRBD1. CDR3 size: 15 residues. Trimming cost V 6 bases and J 3 bases; bases outside gene matches: 10. Germline values: CDR1 WNHNN, CDR2 SYGVQD (reference sequence). The CDR3 bases are TGCGCCAGCAGGAGAAACGGGACAGAGCACTATGGCTACACCTTC. Its protein product is CASRRNGTEHYGYTF.